These T cell receptor beta chains were read from a single sample in a study of blood T cells in healthy people across ages. TCRdb re-called the 5' RACE reads with MiXCR, one entry per CDR3 protein. Counted here are under 2,000,000 distinct CDR3 sequences, about 49% occurring once; the ten biggest clones make up around 2.1%. The specimen was blood. All receptors come from a middle-aged woman in good health. The conserved cysteine and the conserved F or W are not part of the CDR3 here.

v_call,j_call,cdr3_aa
TRBV7-2,TRBJ2-3,ASSLRVVGSDTQY
TRBV4-1,TRBJ1-1,ASSQDFNKNTEAF
TRBV7-2,TRBJ2-7,ASSSPLGEQY
TRBV3-1,TRBJ2-1,ASSQVRGVANEQF
TRBV24-1,TRBJ2-1,ATSDFGQGDNEQF
TRBV7-2,TRBJ2-6,ASSPRPGQGNSGANVLT
TRBV12-3/TRBV12-4,-,ASSVNRLQETQY
TRBV7-9,TRBJ2-5,ASSLGAGATQETQY
TRBV10-3,TRBJ1-6,AISEIIQYKGYNSPLH
TRBV24-1,TRBJ2-1,ATSHRVAHEQF
TRBV10-2,TRBJ2-7,ASSQTGYSSYEQY
TRBV5-1,TRBJ1-1,ASSLEVGTEAF
TRBV6-2/TRBV6-3,TRBJ1-5,ASSRTGTQLYGQPQH
TRBV6-5,TRBJ1-2,ASSYQKANYGYT
TRBV20-1,TRBJ2-7,SAPRNNEQY
TRBV6-1,TRBJ2-1,ASSPGRAGSSYNEQF
TRBV21-1,TRBJ1-2,ASSKGFYGYT
TRBV10-3,TRBJ2-7,AISEPGPQEQY
TRBV20-1,TRBJ2-4,SAPLLLGGLAKNIQY
TRBV3-1,TRBJ2-1,ASSQDPRDEQF
TRBV15,TRBJ2-7,ATSRTSGARIYEQY
TRBV10-3,TRBJ2-1,AISESSFTGGESNEQF
TRBV20-1,TRBJ2-3,SARGFTDTDTQY